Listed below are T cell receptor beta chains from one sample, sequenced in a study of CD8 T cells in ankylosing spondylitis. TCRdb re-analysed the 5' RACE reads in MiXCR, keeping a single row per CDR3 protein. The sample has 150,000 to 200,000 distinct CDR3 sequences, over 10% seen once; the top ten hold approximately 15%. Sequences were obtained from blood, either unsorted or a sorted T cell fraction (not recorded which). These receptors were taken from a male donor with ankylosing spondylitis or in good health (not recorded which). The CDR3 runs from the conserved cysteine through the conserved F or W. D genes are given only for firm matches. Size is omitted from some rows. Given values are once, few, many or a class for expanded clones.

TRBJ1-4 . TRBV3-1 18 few TGTGCCAGCAGCCAAGATGTGGGCCAGGGGCAAACTAATGAAAAACTGTTTTTT CASSQDVGQGQTNEKLFF
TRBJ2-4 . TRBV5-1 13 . TGCGCCAGCAGCTTGTACGAGGGGGACATTCAGTACTTC CASSLYEGDIQYF
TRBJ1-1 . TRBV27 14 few TGTGCCAGCAGTTTCCGACAGGTGAACACTGAAGCTTTCTTT CASSFRQVNTEAFF
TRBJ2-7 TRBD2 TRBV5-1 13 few TGCGCCAGCAGACCTAGCGGAACCTACGAGCAGTACTTC CASRPSGTYEQYF
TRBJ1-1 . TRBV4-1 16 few TGCGCCAGCAGCTTGGCGGCCACAGGTATGAACACTGAAGCTTTCTTT CASSLAATGMNTEAFF
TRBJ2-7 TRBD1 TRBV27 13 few TGTGCCAGCAGTGTCAGACAGGGAAACGAGCAGTACTTC CASSVRQGNEQYF
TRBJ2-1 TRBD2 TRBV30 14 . TGTGCCTGGAGTTTAGATAGCGGGGGTAGTGAGCAGTTCTTC CAWSLDSGGSEQFF
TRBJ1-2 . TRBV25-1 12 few TGTGCCAGCAGTGAATCGGGCCCCGGCTACACCTTC CASSESGPGYTF
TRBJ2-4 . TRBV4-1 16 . TGCGCCAGCAACCAAGATAACCACTTGGGCAAAAACATTCAGTACTTC CASNQDNHLGKNIQYF
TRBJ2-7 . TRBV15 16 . TGTGCCACCAGCAGAGGCCTTGGGAACACCGCATACGAGCAGTACTTC CATSRGLGNTAYEQYF
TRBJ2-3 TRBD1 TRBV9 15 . TGTGCCAGCAGCGTCCAGGGGGCCTATTCAGATACGCAGTATTTT CASSVQGAYSDTQYF
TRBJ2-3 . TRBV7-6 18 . TGTGCCAGCAGCTTGGGACTCCGGGACAACCCTAGCACAGATACGCAGTATTTT CASSLGLRDNPSTDTQYF
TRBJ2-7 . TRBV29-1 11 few TGCAGCGTTGCCCTTTCCTACGAGCAGTACTTC CSVALSYEQYF
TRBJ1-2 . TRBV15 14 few TGTGCCACCAGCAGAGATCGCGGGACTTATGGCTACACCTTC CATSRDRGTYGYTF
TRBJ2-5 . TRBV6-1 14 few TGTGCCAGCAGTGAAAACGGGTCGCAAGAGACCCAGTACTTC CASSENGSQETQYF
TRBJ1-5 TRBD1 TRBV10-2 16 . TGCGCCGCCGGGACAGGGTATGGCGAGAGCAATCAGCCCCAGCATTTT CAAGTGYGESNQPQHF
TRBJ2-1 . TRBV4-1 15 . TGCGCCAGCAGCCAAAAAGCGGCGGATTACAATGAGCAGTTCTTC CASSQKAADYNEQFF
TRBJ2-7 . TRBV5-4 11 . TGTGCCAGCACCGCAGGGACAGAGCAGTACTTC CASTAGTEQYF
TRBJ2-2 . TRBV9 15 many TGTGCCAGCAGCGAGTTGGACGGGCCGGCCCGGGAGCTGTTTTTT CASSELDGPARELFF
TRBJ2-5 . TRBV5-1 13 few TGCGCCAGCAGCTTGCTTGGATATGAGACCCAGTACTTC CASSLLGYETQYF